This T cell receptor (beta chain) was identified in a study of cytomegalovirus exposure and HLA in healthy donors. This clone has a single count. The target antigen is unknown. Primers included in the PCR were 60 Vbeta and 13 Jbeta primers. TCRdb keeps only in-frame clones here, not all; method: immunoSEQ multiplex PCR. Among under 200,000 clones listed, more than 70% were seen once. There were likely unrecorded immune exposures, though donors were nominally healthy when sampled. From germline, CDR1 is SGHNT and CDR2 YYREEE (reference sequence). CDR3 size: 14 residues. The trim removed 1 base at V and 5 bases at J, leaving 6 bases unmatched. Regarding the study as a whole: CMV antigen specificity of three CMV-associated chains was confirmed in vitro. The analysis excluded some indistinguishable V segments, including TRBV6-2 and TRBV6-3.

V and J are TRBV5-4 and TRBJ2-7; 7 nucleotides agree with TRBD2. This clonotype was sampled from a boy aged 5 to 17 in good health and CMV-seronegative. Sequenced material: PBMCs. The CDR3 DNA sequence: TGTGCCAGCAGCTTGATGGCTAGCGGCGACGAGCAGTACTTC. Translated: CASSLMASGDEQYF.